One sample yielded the 29 T cell receptor beta chains listed below, sequenced in a study of blood T cell repertoires in COVID-19. Sequencing used immunoSEQ multiplex PCR; TCRdb keeps in-frame clones, though not all of them. The table includes about 200,000 clones, around 81% detected once. Sequencing used PBMCs or T cells enriched from blood (not recorded which). The receptor source for this set is a man aged 40-55 years who had recovered from COVID-19.

The chain links TRBV28 to TRBJ1-1, with D possibly being TRBD1 (6 bases). The V gene's germline CDR1 is MDHEN and CDR2 SYDVKM. Trimming removed 6 bases from V and 8 bases from J, with 16 bases in between. The CDR3 totals 13 residues. Here the CDR3 DNA reads TGTGCCAGCAGCCGCCCGGACAGTAACGAAGCTTTCTTT. Translated, it gives CASSRPDSNEAFF.

This clone was seen just once. The chain links TRBV19 to TRBJ1-5, with 7 bases matching TRBD1. CDR1 and CDR2 from the germline V gene are LNHDA and SQIVND (reference sequence). This CDR3 contains 15 residues. The trim removed 5 bases at V and 2 bases at J, leaving 6 bases unmatched. The CDR3 spells CASSQQGFGNQPQHF. The CDR3 coding sequence is TGTGCCAGTAGTCAACAGGGGTTCGGCAATCAGCCCCAGCATTTT.

This chain uses TRBV7-2 with TRBJ2-2, with D unresolved. The CDR3 spans 15 residues. Trimming stripped 2 bases from V and 0 bases from J, with 7 bases between. Germline values: CDR1 SGHTA, CDR2 FQGNSA. This CDR3 reads CASSLSQTNTGELFF. CDR3 coding DNA: TGTGCCAGCAGCTTATCACAGACGAACACCGGGGAGCTGTTTTTT. The full variable domain, with the rest looked up from reference TRBV7-2 and TRBJ2-2, is GAGVSQSPSNKVTEKGKDVELRCDPISGHTALYWYRQSLGQGLEFLIYFQGNSAPDKSGLPSDRFSAERTGGSVSTLTIQRTQQEDSAVYLCASSLSQTNTGELFFGEGSRLTVL.

This clone was recorded only once. An end of the junction differs from the germline gene, which may be a read error. CDR3 residues: CAASITPFQGEDTEAFF. CDR3 nucleotides: TGTGCCGCCAGCATTACACCTTTTCAGGGGGAGGACACTGAAGCTTTCTTT. The chain joins TRBV15 to TRBJ1-1; 7 bases line up with TRBD1. Germline loops: CDR1 LNHNV, CDR2 YYDKDF (reference sequence). This CDR3 has 17 residues.

The chain is built from TRBV4-1 and TRBJ1-3; D gene uncertain. The V gene's germline CDR1 is MGHRA and CDR2 YSYEKL. V lost 2 bases and J lost 7, with 6 bases in between. This CDR3 is built from 12 residues. CDR3 loop: CASSQPMNTIYF. CDR3 DNA: TGCGCCAGCAGCCAACCCATGAACACCATATATTTT.

The genes are TRBV6-5 and TRBJ1-1, with a tentative D call TRBD1 (5 bases). CDR3 length: 12 residues. V lost 11 bases, J lost 1 base, and 11 bases lay in between. CDR1 and CDR2 from the germline V gene are MNHEY and SVGAGI. CDR3 bases: TGTGCCGCTAAAACAGGGAACACTGAAGCTTTCTTT. Its translation is CAAKTGNTEAFF.

The chain joins TRBV28 to TRBJ1-1; the D is unclear. Germline lookup yields CDR1 MDHEN and CDR2 SYDVKM. The CDR3 sequence is 18 residues long. The V end lost 2 bases, the J end lost 0 bases, and 19 bases lay between the germline ends. In DNA, the CDR3 is TGTGCCAGCAGTTTAGGGCGTCTGAGCTTTACCGTGAACACTGAAGCTTTCTTT. Protein: CASSLGRLSFTVNTEAFF.

The chain has TRBV5-8 and TRBJ2-1; a possible D gene is TRBD1 (5 bases). CDR3 size: 14 residues. Between the trimmed V and J ends, which lost 5 bases and 2 bases, there was a span of 11 bases. The V gene's germline CDR1 is SGHTS and CDR2 YDEGEE. The CDR3 DNA reads as TGTGCCAGCAGGAGACAAGGGGCCTACAATGAGCAGTTCTTC. It codes for CASRRQGAYNEQFF.

This clone was detected only a few times. The rearrangement links TRBV6-5 to TRBJ2-7; possible D gene TRBD1, 5 bases. CDR1 is MNHEY, CDR2 SVGAGI, per germline. Trimming pared 6 bases from V and 11 bases from J, leaving 17 bases between. This CDR3 region has 12 residues. The CDR3 DNA is TGTGCCAGCAGCTCGCCAGGGCAGGGCAAGTACTTC. It specifies CASSSPGQGKYF.

Points on this clone: One junction end does not reproduce the germline sequence, and a read error may be involved. The CDR3 reads CASSERGQAKDF. CDR3 nucleotides: TGTGCCAGCAGTGAACGGGGACAGGCCAAGGACTTC. The chain employs TRBV2 and TRBJ2-5; TRBD1 aligns across 8 bases. The CDR3 contains 12 residues. Looked up from germline, CDR1 is SNHLY and CDR2 is FYNNEI.

The chain combines TRBV4-1 with TRBJ2-7; 9 positions agree with TRBD1. J gave up 6 bases and V 4 bases, and 10 bases lay outside the gene matches. Per germline, CDR1 MGHRA and CDR2 YSYEKL. The CDR3 covers 15 residues. The CDR3 nucleotides read TGCGCCAGCAGCCGCGCGGGACAGGGTGTATTCGAGCAGTACTTC. Its protein product is CASSRAGQGVFEQYF.

The chain recombines TRBV28 with TRBJ2-7; 9 positions match TRBD1. The germline V gene has CDR1 MDHEN and CDR2 SYDVKM. The CDR3 covers 15 residues. Trimming at V came to 6 bases and at J to 1 base, leaving 7 bases not matched to a gene. Here the CDR3 DNA reads TGTGCCAGCAGAGACAGGGGGTTAGGGTCCTACGAGCAGTACTTC. Translating it yields CASRDRGLGSYEQYF.

The chain links TRBV9 to TRBJ2-1; TRBD2 aligns across 12 bases. The trim removed 0 bases at V and 2 bases at J, leaving 0 bases unmatched. CDR1 SGDLS and CDR2 YYNGEE come from the germline V gene. CDR3 length equals 16 residues. The CDR3 nucleotides read TGTGCCAGCAGCGTAGCTAGCGGGGGGGCCTACAATGAGCAGTTCTTC. This translates into CASSVASGGAYNEQFF.

The chain combines TRBV7-2 with TRBJ1-2; 8 bases match TRBD1. This CDR3 region has 15 residues. Germline-derived CDR1 and CDR2 are SGHTA and FQGNSA. V lost 2 bases to trimming and J lost 5 bases; unmatched junction nucleotides: 7. CDR3 sequence reads: CASSLTPGQGYGYTF. CDR3 coding DNA: TGTGCCAGCAGCTTAACCCCCGGACAGGGTTATGGCTACACCTTC.

CDR3: CASSQDVGGGRRYGYTF. CDR3 DNA sequence: TGCGCCAGCAGCCAAGATGTCGGCGGGGGGCGGAGGTATGGCTACACCTTC. This rearrangement joins TRBV4-1 to TRBJ1-2, with D tentatively TRBD1 (6 bases). In germline, CDR1 is MGHRA, CDR2 YSYEKL. Trimming shortened V by 0 bases and J by 5 bases, and 19 bases separated the two germline ends. The CDR3 runs to 17 residues.

V and J are TRBV7-9 and TRBJ1-1, with D possibly TRBD1 on 6 matching bases. In germline, CDR1 is SEHNR, CDR2 FQNEAQ (reference sequence). CDR3 length: 17 residues. V shed 2 bases and J shed 1 base, with 17 bases lying between them. CDR3 sequence (DNA): TGTGCCAGCAGCTTACGGTTGTCAGGGGAATCGAACACTGAAGCTTTCTTT. Translation gives CASSLRLSGESNTEAFF.

The J gene is TRBJ2-7, the V gene TRBV4-2, with 7 bases fitting TRBD1. The CDR3 runs 18 residues. The germline CDR1 and CDR2 sequences are LGHNA and YNFKEQ. Germline trimming cut 0 bases from V and 8 bases from J; bases unmatched to any gene: 19. CDR3 in DNA: TGTGCCAGCAGCCAAGATTTAATAGAGACAGGGTTTTACCCAAAGCAGTACTTC. This encodes CASSQDLIETGFYPKQYF.

This clone was observed once. DNA for the CDR3: TGTGCCTGGTCCAGGGGGCTCGAGCAGCCCCAGCATTTT. It codes for CAWSRGLEQPQHF. This chain links TRBV30 with TRBJ1-5, with 8 bases identical to TRBD1. CDR1 and CDR2 (germline): GTSNPN, SVGIG (reference sequence). CDR3 length equals 13 residues. The V and J ends lost 5 bases and 7 bases, in that order; junction bases with no gene match: 7.

The rearrangement links TRBV3-1 (or the pseudogene TRBV3-2) to TRBJ1-2; 7 nucleotides agree with TRBD1. The CDR3 is made up of 14 amino acids. The V gene end was trimmed by 3 bases and the J gene end by 4 bases; junction bases not matched to a gene: 5. Germline lookup yields CDR1 LGHDT and CDR2 YNNKEL (reference sequence). The CDR3 spells CASSQGQTTYGYTF. The CDR3 bases are TGTGCCAGCAGCCAGGGACAGACAACCTATGGCTACACCTTC.

J is TRBJ2-7 and V is TRBV5-4; D might be TRBD1 (7 bases). The length of the CDR3 is 17 residues. Trimming stripped 4 bases from V and 5 bases from J, with 25 bases between. Per germline, CDR1 SGHNT and CDR2 YYREEE (reference sequence). The CDR3 DNA reads as TGTGCCAGCAGCCTGGGGGGACCGAGGGGGCCTCCGGACGAGCAGTACTTC. Translation gives CASSLGGPRGPPDEQYF.

Only one count was recorded for this clone. The rearrangement links TRBV6-5 to TRBJ2-1; TRBD1 matches 10 bases. Germline V CDR1 and CDR2: MNHEY, SVGAGI. The CDR3 totals 15 residues. V gave up 6 bases and J gave up 7 bases; unmatched junction bases: 9. For the CDR3, the DNA is TGTGCCAGCAGACCGACAGGGGGCGTCGGAAATGAGCAGTTCTTC. Translating it yields CASRPTGGVGNEQFF.

The chain couples TRBV3-1 (or the pseudogene TRBV3-2) to TRBJ1-1; D might be TRBD1 (6 bases). The germline V gene has CDR1 LGHDT and CDR2 YNNKEL (reference sequence). V was trimmed by 1 base and J by 11 bases, leaving 14 bases between them. This CDR3 spans 13 amino acids. CDR3 in amino acids: CASSQGWGLLAFF. The CDR3 DNA follows: TGTGCCAGCAGCCAAGGGTGGGGGCTGTTGGCTTTCTTT.

This clone is a singleton in its sample. The J gene is TRBJ1-5, the V gene TRBV6-5; TRBD1 aligns across 11 bases. This CDR3 has 15 amino acids. Germline assignment: CDR1 MNHEY and CDR2 SVGAGI. V lost 7 bases to trimming and J lost 6 bases; unmatched junction nucleotides: 8. The CDR3, as DNA: TGTGCCAGCATCCTGGACAGGGGGCTGGGTCAGCCCCAGCATTTT. Translating it yields CASILDRGLGQPQHF.

The V call is TRBV19, the J call TRBJ2-7, with D possibly matching TRBD2 (5 bases). CDR3 length: 13 residues. V lost 5 bases and J lost 0, with 8 bases in between. CDR1 LNHDA and CDR2 SQIVND come from the germline V gene (reference sequence). The CDR3 coding sequence is TGTGCCAGTAGTTGGGAGAGCTCCTACGAGCAGTACTTC. It specifies CASSWESSYEQYF.

The chain has TRBV15 and TRBJ1-5; maybe TRBD1 (5 bases). Trimming left V 0 bases short and J 5 bases short, with 11 bases between. Germline V gene data show CDR1 as LNHNV and CDR2 as YYDKDF (reference sequence). The length of the CDR3 is 15 residues. CDR3 DNA sequence: TGTGCCACCAGCAGAGAGGGGCGCGGATATCAGCCCCAGCATTTT. It translates to CATSREGRGYQPQHF.

The CDR3 is CASSQDRGLNGYTF. Written as DNA, the CDR3 is TGTGCCAGCTCACAGGATAGGGGGCTCAATGGCTACACCTTC. This rearrangement joins TRBV18 to TRBJ1-2; 7 positions agree with TRBD1. The CDR3 has 14 residues. Germline V gene lookup returns CDR1 KGHSH and CDR2 LQKENI. Trimming removed 4 bases from V and 6 bases from J; junction bases left unmatched: 8. Full variable domain (rest looked up from reference TRBV18 and TRBJ1-2): NAGVMQNPRHLVRRRGQEARLRCSPMKGHSHVYWYRQLPEEGLKFMVYLQKENIIDESGMPKERFSAEFPKEGPSILRIQQVVRGDSAAYFCASSQDRGLNGYTFGSGTRLTVV.

V is TRBV7-2 and J is TRBJ2-5, with 9 nucleotides matching TRBD1. With V trimmed by 3 bases and J by 5 bases, 4 bases remained unmatched. This CDR3 is 14 amino acids long. Per germline, CDR1 SGHTA and CDR2 FQGNSA. DNA of the CDR3: TGTGCCAGCAGCTTTAACAGGGGGCAGGAGACCCAGTACTTC. Translated, it gives CASSFNRGQETQYF.

The table lists this clone with a count of one. The genes are TRBV7-9 and TRBJ1-1, with D hard to call. The germline V gene has CDR1 SEHNR and CDR2 FQNEAQ (reference sequence). V shed 5 bases and J shed 0 bases, with 7 bases lying between them. The CDR3 length is 13 residues. CDR3 nucleotides: TGTGCCAGCAGCCGTACACTGAACACTGAAGCTTTCTTT. The encoded protein is CASSRTLNTEAFF.

The J gene is TRBJ1-5, the V gene TRBV12-5; D gene unclear. V shed 0 bases and J shed 3 bases, with 15 bases lying between them. The germline gives CDR1 LGHNT, CDR2 FRNRAP. This CDR3 has 17 residues. The CDR3 nucleotides are TGTGCTAGTGGTTTGGTAACGGAAGCGCAAAACAATCAGCCCCAGCATTTT. Its protein product is CASGLVTEAQNNQPQHF.